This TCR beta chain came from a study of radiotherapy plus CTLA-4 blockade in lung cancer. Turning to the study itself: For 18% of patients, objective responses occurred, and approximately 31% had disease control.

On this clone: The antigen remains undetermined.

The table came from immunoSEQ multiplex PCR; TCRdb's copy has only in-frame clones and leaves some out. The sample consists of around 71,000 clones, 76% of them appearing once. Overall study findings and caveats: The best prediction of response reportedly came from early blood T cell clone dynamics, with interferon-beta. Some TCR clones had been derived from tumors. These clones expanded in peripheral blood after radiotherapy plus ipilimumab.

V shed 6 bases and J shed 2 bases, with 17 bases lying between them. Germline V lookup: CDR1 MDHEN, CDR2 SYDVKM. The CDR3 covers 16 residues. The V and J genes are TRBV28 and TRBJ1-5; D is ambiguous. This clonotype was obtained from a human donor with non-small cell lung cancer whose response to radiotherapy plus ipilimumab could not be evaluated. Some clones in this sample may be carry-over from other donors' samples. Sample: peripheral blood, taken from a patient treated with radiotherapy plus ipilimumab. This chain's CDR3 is CASRLTDGPGNQPQHF. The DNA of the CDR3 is TGTGCCAGCAGATTAACAGACGGTCCCGGCAATCAGCCCCAGCATTTT.